The present entry profiles one TCR beta chain with its context. Trimming removed 5 bases from V and 5 bases from J, with 15 bases in between. Germline CDR1 MNHEY, CDR2 SMNVEV (reference sequence). This CDR3 contains 14 residues. The record originates from a study of blood T cell repertoires in COVID-19. TCRdb's copy holds only in-frame clones and misses some; the assay was immunoSEQ multiplex PCR. This sample has around 150,000 clones; about 85% occur once, and the top ten carry more than 0.85%. This TCR derives from a man aged 40-55 years with acute or convalescent COVID-19. The sample consisted of peripheral blood. The V and J genes are TRBV27 and TRBJ1-2; D is unclear. CDR3 nucleotide sequence: TGTGCCAGCAGTATTACTTCCGGGGTATATGGCTACACCTTC. This encodes CASSITSGVYGYTF.